This T cell receptor (beta chain) appears in the sequencing data of a study of T-cell reconstitution after alpha-beta-depleted transplantation in children. Preparation of the TCRbeta library was carried out with unique molecular identifiers. In TCRdb, the PCR reads were re-called with MiXCR into one record per CDR3 protein. The sample shows about 610,000 distinct CDR3 sequences, about 11% of them seen only once. The CDR3 covers 16 residues. Germline CDR1 reads LGHDT; CDR2 reads YNNKEL (reference sequence). V trimming: 3 bases; J trimming: 4 bases; junction bases outside the gene matches: 6. The receptor comes from a human donor who donated a stem cell graft to a child with acute myeloid leukemia. Sequenced material: PBMCs from the stem cell graft donor, taken from the stem cell graft. This chain connects TRBV3-1 to TRBJ2-2; 9 nucleotides match TRBD2. CDR3 bases: TGTGCCAGCAGCCATGTGCGCGGGAGGGCCACCGGGGAGCTGTTTTTT. The encoded protein is CASSHVRGRATGELFF.